A selection of T cell receptor beta chains follows, all from one sample in a study of blood T cell repertoires in COVID-19. Profiling relied on immunoSEQ multiplex PCR, and the TCRdb table lists in-frame clones only, not all of them. Counted here are 110,000 or so clones, about 90% occurring once; the ten biggest clones make up 4% to 5.5%. The sample consisted of peripheral blood. The receptors were gathered from a woman in her forties or fifties with acute or convalescent COVID-19. CDR3s include the opening cysteine and the closing phenylalanine or tryptophan. The order of the fields is CDR3 DNA, CDR3 protein, clone size, V gene, J gene, D gene. A D gene is named only where the DNA matches it firmly. Size tells how often a clone was seen (once, few, many) or the class of an expanded clone, and some rows leave it out.

cdr3_nt: TGCAGTGCTAGAGATAAGCATACGCAGTATTTT; cdr3_aa: CSARDKHTQYF; clone_size: -; v_call: TRBV20-1; j_call: TRBJ2-3; d_call: -
cdr3_nt: TGTGCCAGCAGCTTGAGCTGGAGGGTTTTTGCTAATGAAAAACTGTTTTTT; cdr3_aa: CASSLSWRVFANEKLFF; clone_size: -; v_call: TRBV5-6; j_call: TRBJ1-4; d_call: -
cdr3_nt: TGTGCCAGCAGCTTAGACGGGGGGCCAGAGACCCAGTACTTC; cdr3_aa: CASSLDGGPETQYF; clone_size: -; v_call: TRBV7-2; j_call: TRBJ2-5; d_call: -
cdr3_nt: TGTGCCACCGGGACTAGCGGGAGGGCCCGAGAGACCCAGTACTTC; cdr3_aa: CATGTSGRARETQYF; clone_size: -; v_call: TRBV10-3; j_call: TRBJ2-5; d_call: TRBD2
cdr3_nt: TGTGCCAGCAGATTGGACAGGGCAAGGCAAGAGACCCAGTACTTC; cdr3_aa: CASRLDRARQETQYF; clone_size: -; v_call: TRBV7-8; j_call: TRBJ2-5; d_call: TRBD1
cdr3_nt: TGCGCCAGCAGCTTGGGGCCCGCCGGGACTATTAATGAGCAGTTCTTC; cdr3_aa: CASSLGPAGTINEQFF; clone_size: -; v_call: TRBV5-1; j_call: TRBJ2-1; d_call: TRBD2
cdr3_nt: TGCGCCAGCAGCCCCGGGACAGGGGTCTCTGGCTACACCTTC; cdr3_aa: CASSPGTGVSGYTF; clone_size: once; v_call: TRBV5-1; j_call: TRBJ1-2; d_call: TRBD1
cdr3_nt: TGCGCCAGCAGCAGAGAAGAGACCCAGTACTTC; cdr3_aa: CASSREETQYF; clone_size: once; v_call: TRBV5-1; j_call: TRBJ2-5; d_call: -
cdr3_nt: TGTGCCAGTAGTATCGGTGGGACAGGAAATCAGCCCCAGCATTTT; cdr3_aa: CASSIGGTGNQPQHF; clone_size: -; v_call: TRBV19; j_call: TRBJ1-5; d_call: TRBD1
cdr3_nt: TGTGCCAGCAGTTTAGGACGGGGGGCCCGGCAAGAGACCCAGTACTTC; cdr3_aa: CASSLGRGARQETQYF; clone_size: -; v_call: TRBV28; j_call: TRBJ2-5; d_call: -
cdr3_nt: TGTGCTATTGAGCCCGACGGCGGATCCTACGAGCAGTACTTC; cdr3_aa: CAIEPDGGSYEQYF; clone_size: once; v_call: TRBV6-5; j_call: TRBJ2-7; d_call: -
cdr3_nt: TGTGCCAGCTCACCATCCAGGTCGGAGGGTTACACCTTC; cdr3_aa: CASSPSRSEGYTF; clone_size: -; v_call: TRBV18; j_call: TRBJ1-2; d_call: -
cdr3_nt: TGTGCCAGCAGCTCCGGGACAAACCAAGAGACCCAGTACTTC; cdr3_aa: CASSSGTNQETQYF; clone_size: -; v_call: TRBV28; j_call: TRBJ2-5; d_call: -
cdr3_nt: TGCGCCAGCAGCCAAGCTTTTACGGGGGAAATTTCAGGAGAGACCCAGTACTTC; cdr3_aa: CASSQAFTGEISGETQYF; clone_size: -; v_call: TRBV4-1; j_call: TRBJ2-5; d_call: -
cdr3_nt: TGTGCCAGCACCCAAATTGGACAGATTGGCTATGGCTACACCTTC; cdr3_aa: CASTQIGQIGYGYTF; clone_size: -; v_call: TRBV27; j_call: TRBJ1-2; d_call: -
cdr3_nt: TGTGCCTGGAGTTCGGGACTAGCTGGGGAGACCCAGTACTTC; cdr3_aa: CAWSSGLAGETQYF; clone_size: -; v_call: TRBV30; j_call: TRBJ2-5; d_call: TRBD2
cdr3_nt: TGTGCCAGCAGGGCGGGACAGGGGCCTTACAATGAGCAGTTCTTC; cdr3_aa: CASRAGQGPYNEQFF; clone_size: -; v_call: TRBV28; j_call: TRBJ2-1; d_call: TRBD1
cdr3_nt: TGTGCCACCAGCAGAGATTTAGGGAGGGGTCGGAACAATGAGCAGTTCTTC; cdr3_aa: CATSRDLGRGRNNEQFF; clone_size: -; v_call: TRBV15; j_call: TRBJ2-1; d_call: TRBD2
cdr3_nt: TGTGCTAGTGCCCTTAATAGCAATCAGCCCCAGCATTTT; cdr3_aa: CASALNSNQPQHF; clone_size: -; v_call: TRBV12-5; j_call: TRBJ1-5; d_call: -
cdr3_nt: TGTGCCAGCAGAGTACTAGCCTCCTACAATGAGCAGTTCTTC; cdr3_aa: CASRVLASYNEQFF; clone_size: -; v_call: TRBV2; j_call: TRBJ2-1; d_call: -
cdr3_nt: TGTGCCAGCAGTGGTCCCAAGGGGTTGGCTAGCAATCAGCCCCAGCATTTT; cdr3_aa: CASSGPKGLASNQPQHF; clone_size: few; v_call: TRBV2; j_call: TRBJ1-5; d_call: -
cdr3_nt: TGCGCCAGCAGCTTTTCCCCCTCTAGCGGGGGGGTATACAATGAGCAGTTCTTC; cdr3_aa: CASSFSPSSGGVYNEQFF; clone_size: -; v_call: TRBV5-1; j_call: TRBJ2-1; d_call: TRBD2
cdr3_nt: TGTGCCAGCTCACCCGCGGACAGGGGTCTAGGTTGGGAGCAGTACTTC; cdr3_aa: CASSPADRGLGWEQYF; clone_size: -; v_call: TRBV18; j_call: TRBJ2-7; d_call: TRBD1
cdr3_nt: TGTGCCAGCAGTAGGCCAGGGGTCTACAATGAGCAGTTCTTC; cdr3_aa: CASSRPGVYNEQFF; clone_size: -; v_call: TRBV6-2/TRBV6-3; j_call: TRBJ2-1; d_call: -
cdr3_nt: TGTGCCAGCAGCCAAGATTACATCACCTCTGGAAACACCATATATTTT; cdr3_aa: CASSQDYITSGNTIYF; clone_size: -; v_call: TRBV14; j_call: TRBJ1-3; d_call: -
cdr3_nt: TGCGCCAGCAGCCAGCGGGACAGCTCCTACAATGAGCAGTTCTTC; cdr3_aa: CASSQRDSSYNEQFF; clone_size: -; v_call: TRBV4-1; j_call: TRBJ2-1; d_call: -
cdr3_nt: TGTGCCAGCAGTCCGGGGAGGAACTATGGCTACACCTTC; cdr3_aa: CASSPGRNYGYTF; clone_size: -; v_call: TRBV28; j_call: TRBJ1-2; d_call: -
cdr3_nt: TGTGCCAGCATCAACCTACAGGGATCAGGCAATCAGCCCCAGCATTTT; cdr3_aa: CASINLQGSGNQPQHF; clone_size: -; v_call: TRBV28; j_call: TRBJ1-5; d_call: -
cdr3_nt: TGTGCCAGCAGTCCCGGACTAGCGGGCTACAATGAGCAGTTCTTC; cdr3_aa: CASSPGLAGYNEQFF; clone_size: once; v_call: TRBV2; j_call: TRBJ2-1; d_call: TRBD2
cdr3_nt: TGTGCCAAAAGGGCAGGGACAGGGGGGTCACCCCTCCACTTT; cdr3_aa: CAKRAGTGGSPLHF; clone_size: -; v_call: TRBV2; j_call: TRBJ1-6; d_call: TRBD1
cdr3_nt: TGTGCCAGCAGCGTAGAAGCGGGAGGCACAGATACGCAGTATTTT; cdr3_aa: CASSVEAGGTDTQYF; clone_size: once; v_call: TRBV9; j_call: TRBJ2-3; d_call: TRBD2
cdr3_nt: TGTGCCAGCTCACCACCGATCCGGACTGAAGCTTTCTTT; cdr3_aa: CASSPPIRTEAFF; clone_size: -; v_call: TRBV18; j_call: TRBJ1-1; d_call: -
cdr3_nt: TGTGCCAGCAGCCAAGAATCTAGAAGAAATTTTCAGAACACCGGGGAGCTGTTTTTT; cdr3_aa: CASSQESRRNFQNTGELFF; clone_size: -; v_call: TRBV3-1/TRBV3-2; j_call: TRBJ2-2; d_call: -
cdr3_nt: TGTGCCAGCAGTTCAGACAGGGGGCGCGGCGAAAAACTGTTTTTT; cdr3_aa: CASSSDRGRGEKLFF; clone_size: -; v_call: TRBV28; j_call: TRBJ1-4; d_call: TRBD1
cdr3_nt: TGTGCCAGCAGACAACAAGGGAGCATAGAGACCCAGTACTTC; cdr3_aa: CASRQQGSIETQYF; clone_size: few; v_call: TRBV3-1/TRBV3-2; j_call: TRBJ2-5; d_call: -
cdr3_nt: TGTGCTAGTGGCCCCGGAGGAGGGACCCAGTACTTC; cdr3_aa: CASGPGGGTQYF; clone_size: -; v_call: TRBV12-5; j_call: TRBJ2-5; d_call: -
cdr3_nt: TGTGCCAGCACCCGGCGGGGGGGCCCCAATGAGCAGTTCTTC; cdr3_aa: CASTRRGGPNEQFF; clone_size: -; v_call: TRBV27; j_call: TRBJ2-1; d_call: TRBD2
cdr3_nt: TGCGCCAGCAGCCAAGACTCGATCCCAGCGGGAGAAGGTTTTCATGAGCAGTTCTTC; cdr3_aa: CASSQDSIPAGEGFHEQFF; clone_size: -; v_call: TRBV4-3; j_call: TRBJ2-1; d_call: TRBD2
cdr3_nt: TGTGCCAGCAGCCAAGTGAGGGACAGTGAAGCTTTCTTT; cdr3_aa: CASSQVRDSEAFF; clone_size: -; v_call: TRBV3-1/TRBV3-2; j_call: TRBJ1-1; d_call: TRBD1
cdr3_nt: TGTGCCTGGACTGGGACAGGGGGCTCTGGAAACACCATATATTTT; cdr3_aa: CAWTGTGGSGNTIYF; clone_size: -; v_call: TRBV30; j_call: TRBJ1-3; d_call: TRBD1
cdr3_nt: TGTGCCAGCAGCGTAGCCCCAGGGACTGGAAACACCATATATTTT; cdr3_aa: CASSVAPGTGNTIYF; clone_size: -; v_call: TRBV9; j_call: TRBJ1-3; d_call: -
cdr3_nt: TGTGCCAGCCGCGACAGGGCCAACGTCCTGACTTTC; cdr3_aa: CASRDRANVLTF; clone_size: -; v_call: TRBV6-5; j_call: TRBJ2-6; d_call: -
cdr3_nt: TGTGCCAGCAGCTTAAGTCGTTTCGGGGGCGAGCAGTACTTC; cdr3_aa: CASSLSRFGGEQYF; clone_size: once; v_call: TRBV11-2; j_call: TRBJ2-7; d_call: -
cdr3_nt: TGCGCCAGCAGCCAAGTGCGGCCCCTCGGGGGGCGAGAGGGTCCAGCTTTCTTT; cdr3_aa: CASSQVRPLGGREGPAFF; clone_size: -; v_call: TRBV4-3; j_call: TRBJ1-1; d_call: -
cdr3_nt: TGTGCCAGCAGTCGGGGGACAGGGCGCAATCAGCCCCAGCATTTT; cdr3_aa: CASSRGTGRNQPQHF; clone_size: -; v_call: TRBV27; j_call: TRBJ1-5; d_call: TRBD1
cdr3_nt: TGTGCCAGCAGCTTAGAGGTTAGCGGGAGGGCCTTGGAGACCCAGTACTTC; cdr3_aa: CASSLEVSGRALETQYF; clone_size: -; v_call: TRBV7-6; j_call: TRBJ2-5; d_call: TRBD2
cdr3_nt: TGTGCCAGCAGCCAAGTTCCAGGACCCAGGGGCAACACTGAAGCTTTCTTT; cdr3_aa: CASSQVPGPRGNTEAFF; clone_size: -; v_call: TRBV3-1/TRBV3-2; j_call: TRBJ1-1; d_call: -
cdr3_nt: TGTGCCAGCAGCTTAGGCAGGGATGGCTACACCTTC; cdr3_aa: CASSLGRDGYTF; clone_size: -; v_call: TRBV11-1; j_call: TRBJ1-2; d_call: -
cdr3_nt: TGTGCCAGCAGTGAAGCGAGGGCCACTGACGCGGGAGAGCAGTACTTC; cdr3_aa: CASSEARATDAGEQYF; clone_size: -; v_call: TRBV2; j_call: TRBJ2-7; d_call: -
cdr3_nt: TGTGCCAGCAGCTCCCCTTGGGCTGGACTAGCGGGGAGTTACAATGAGCAGTTCTTC; cdr3_aa: CASSSPWAGLAGSYNEQFF; clone_size: -; v_call: TRBV7-8; j_call: TRBJ2-1; d_call: TRBD2
cdr3_nt: TGTGCCAGCAGGAGACAGGCGAACACTGAAGCTTTCTTT; cdr3_aa: CASRRQANTEAFF; clone_size: -; v_call: TRBV7-2; j_call: TRBJ1-1; d_call: -
cdr3_nt: TGTGCCAGCAGCCCAGTGGCCGGGGAGGGGCACACAGATACGCAGTATTTT; cdr3_aa: CASSPVAGEGHTDTQYF; clone_size: -; v_call: TRBV7-3; j_call: TRBJ2-3; d_call: TRBD2
cdr3_nt: TGTGCCAGCAAGGACTCCCCTCGGCACGAGCAGTACTTC; cdr3_aa: CASKDSPRHEQYF; clone_size: -; v_call: TRBV28; j_call: TRBJ2-7; d_call: -